This is a list of T cell receptor beta chains from one sample in a study of graft-versus-host responses after intestinal transplantation. Antigens of these TCRs are unknown. Sequenced by immunoSEQ multiplex PCR; TCRdb stores in-frame clones only, minus some. The sample lists fewer than 120,000 clones, approximately 92% occurring once. Sequenced material: unstimulated CD8+ T cells sorted from spleen or lymph node cells, taken before intestinal transplant. The receptor set was obtained from a human donor who received an intestinal transplant. CDR3s include the opening cysteine and the closing phenylalanine or tryptophan. A D gene is named only where the DNA matches it firmly. Clone size, where shown, is once, few, many, or a class for clones that have expanded.

D: TRBD1
J: TRBJ2-5
size: -
V: TRBV30
length: 14
DNA: TGTGCCTGGAGTTGGGACAGGGGCTGGGAGACCCAGTACTTC
CDR3: CAWSWDRGWETQYF

D: TRBD1
J: TRBJ2-7
size: -
V: TRBV6-5
length: 14
DNA: TGTGCCAGCAGCCACGGGACAGGCTCCTACGAGCAGTACTTC
CDR3: CASSHGTGSYEQYF

D: -
J: TRBJ2-3
size: -
V: TRBV5-6
length: 13
DNA: TGTGCCAGCAGCTTGACAGTCATCAATACGCAGTATTTT
CDR3: CASSLTVINTQYF

D: -
J: TRBJ2-7
size: -
V: TRBV5-1
length: 13
DNA: TGCGCCAGCAGCTCCCGGGACACCTACGAGCAGTACTTC
CDR3: CASSSRDTYEQYF

D: -
J: TRBJ1-1
size: -
V: TRBV30
length: 13
DNA: TGTGCCTGGAGTACAGGACGGAACACTGAAGCTTTCTTT
CDR3: CAWSTGRNTEAFF

D: -
J: TRBJ2-5
size: -
V: TRBV5-1
length: 13
DNA: TGCGCCAGCAGCTTGACGGTCCAAGAGACCCAGTACTTC
CDR3: CASSLTVQETQYF

D: TRBD1
J: TRBJ1-5
size: -
V: TRBV5-4
length: 16
DNA: TGTGCCAGCAGCACGAGGGGACAGGGATCCAATCAGCCCCAGCATTTT
CDR3: CASSTRGQGSNQPQHF

D: TRBD2
J: TRBJ2-3
size: -
V: TRBV15
length: 16
DNA: TGTGCCACCAGTACCATCGGGGGGGCCACACGAGATACGCAGTATTTT
CDR3: CATSTIGGATRDTQYF

D: -
J: TRBJ1-1
size: -
V: TRBV5-4
length: 14
DNA: TGTGCCAGCAGCTCGATAGGGGGTACCACTGAAGCTTTCTTT
CDR3: CASSSIGGTTEAFF

D: -
J: TRBJ2-7
size: -
V: TRBV19
length: 15
DNA: TGTGCCAGTTCGCCTTCCGGGTCCATGGGGTACGAGCAGTACTTC
CDR3: CASSPSGSMGYEQYF

D: -
J: TRBJ2-1
size: -
V: TRBV21-1
length: 11
DNA: TGTGCCAGCACCCGTATGGGTCTCCCGTTCTTC
CDR3: CASTRMGLPFF

D: TRBD2
J: TRBJ2-1
size: -
V: TRBV4-2
length: 17
DNA: TGTGCCAGCAGCCCCACCCCTAGCGGTAGCTCCTACAATGAGCAGTTCTTC
CDR3: CASSPTPSGSSYNEQFF

D: -
J: TRBJ2-1
size: -
V: TRBV4-2
length: 14
DNA: TGTGCCAGCAGCCAAGACGGGTGGGGCAATGAGCAGTTCTTC
CDR3: CASSQDGWGNEQFF

D: TRBD2
J: TRBJ2-3
size: -
V: TRBV14
length: 16
DNA: TGTGCCAGCAGCCGGATGCTAGCGGGAGGCTCGGATACGCAGTATTTT
CDR3: CASSRMLAGGSDTQYF

D: -
J: TRBJ2-1
size: -
V: TRBV19
length: 15
DNA: TGTGCCAGTAGTATCGTAGCTTTCTCCTACAATGAGCAGTTCTTC
CDR3: CASSIVAFSYNEQFF

D: -
J: TRBJ1-2
size: -
V: TRBV28
length: 12
DNA: TGTGCCAGCAATCAGGGCTCCTCTGGCTACACCTTC
CDR3: CASNQGSSGYTF

D: -
J: TRBJ2-7
size: -
V: TRBV27
length: 13
DNA: TGTGCCAGCAGTTTCTCCCAGGGCCTCGAGCAGTACTTC
CDR3: CASSFSQGLEQYF

D: TRBD2
J: TRBJ2-1
size: -
V: TRBV11-2
length: 17
DNA: TGTGCCAGCAGCCTAAGGACTAGCGGGAGCTCCTACAATGAGCAGTTCTTC
CDR3: CASSLRTSGSSYNEQFF

D: -
J: TRBJ2-7
size: once
V: TRBV4-1
length: 15
DNA: TGCGCCAGCAGCCAAGATTTAGGGGCGACCTACGAGCAGTACTTC
CDR3: CASSQDLGATYEQYF

D: -
J: TRBJ1-5
size: -
V: TRBV19
length: 15
DNA: TGTGCCAGTAGTCCCCAACCAGGGGGCAATCAGCCCCAGCATTTT
CDR3: CASSPQPGGNQPQHF

D: -
J: TRBJ2-3
size: -
V: TRBV7-9
length: 19
DNA: TGTGCCAGCAGCGGGGAGGTGGCAGTCGGCTCTCACGGCACAGATACGCAGTATTTT
CDR3: CASSGEVAVGSHGTDTQYF